Listed here is a single T cell receptor (beta chain). The antigen is not known. Time point given: patch test 3, about 24 weeks after DPC sensitization. Regarding treatment: therapeutic diphenylcyclopropenone sensitization with weekly scalp DPC. Unfractionated whole blood yielded total RNA. The data originate from a study of human T cells and chemical hapten exposure. Across the study: Patients, mostly women, had alopecia areata, alopecia totalis or alopecia universalis. Notes on the study in general: TCRs exceeding 1 in 1000 frequency stayed unchanged with DPC sensitization.

TCRdb ran MiXCR on the RACE reads and lists one entry per CDR3 protein. Among 40,000 or so distinct CDR3 sequences, roughly 13% were seen once, and the ten largest hold roughly 2.5%. The receptor comes from a middle-aged woman with alopecia areata. Some clones in this sample may be carry-over from other donors' samples. Sequences were derived from whole blood, sampled in connection with sensitization to the hapten diphenylcyclopropenone (DPC).

In nucleotides, the CDR3 is TGTGCCAGTAGTATAGACCCCCTCTCGGGTACGCAGTATTTT. Its translation: CASSIDPLSGTQYF. The chain combines TRBV19 with TRBJ2-3, with no clear D. Germline values: CDR1 LNHDA, CDR2 SQIVND (reference sequence). Trimming removed 0 bases at V and 8 bases at J, with 12 bases between. The CDR3 consists of 14 residues.